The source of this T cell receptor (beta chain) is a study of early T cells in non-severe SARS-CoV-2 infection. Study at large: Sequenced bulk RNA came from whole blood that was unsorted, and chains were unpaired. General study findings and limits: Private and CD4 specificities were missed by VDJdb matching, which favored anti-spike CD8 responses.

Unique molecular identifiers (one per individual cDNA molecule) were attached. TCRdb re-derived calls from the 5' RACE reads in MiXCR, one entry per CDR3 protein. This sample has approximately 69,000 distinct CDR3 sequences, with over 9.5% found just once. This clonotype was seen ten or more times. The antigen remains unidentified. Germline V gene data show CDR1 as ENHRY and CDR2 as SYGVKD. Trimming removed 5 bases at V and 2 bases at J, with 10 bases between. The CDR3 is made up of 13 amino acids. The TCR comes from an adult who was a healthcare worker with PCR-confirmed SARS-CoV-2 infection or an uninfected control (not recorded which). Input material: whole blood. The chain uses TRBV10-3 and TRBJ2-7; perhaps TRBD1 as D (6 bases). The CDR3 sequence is CAISSTGPYEQYF. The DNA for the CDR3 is TGTGCCATCAGTTCGACAGGCCCCTACGAGCAGTACTTC.